This TCR beta chain was documented in a study of T-cell reconstitution after alpha-beta-depleted transplantation in children. Germline loops: CDR1 SGHDT, CDR2 YYEEEE. The CDR3 runs to 16 residues. V lost 2 bases and J lost 6, with 18 bases in between. This clonotype was detected only a few times. The antigen is not known. Preparing the TCRbeta library involved the use of unique molecular identifiers. TCRdb redid the calling of the PCR reads with MiXCR, one entry per CDR3 protein. The sample lists around 800,000 distinct CDR3 sequences; roughly 15% were seen once. Study-wide results and caveats: Several hundred expanded graft clones reportedly gave rise to the alpha-beta T cells present about two months after transplant. T-cell numbers and diversity one year post-transplant derived largely from freshly generated T cells. There were some patients whose high TCRbeta diversity at day 60 came from surviving recipient T cells and thymic progenitors.

The material was PBMCs, mostly from graft donor cells, obtained 360 days after TCRalphabeta/CD19-depleted stem cell transplant. V usage is TRBV5-6 and J usage is TRBJ2-1, with D possibly TRBD1 on 6 matching bases. The sequence came from a male patient younger than 18 who had a stem cell transplant for acute lymphoblastic leukemia, so the T cells may come from the graft donor. CDR3: CASSFYTGNQVNEQFF. As DNA, the CDR3 is TGTGCCAGCAGCTTCTATACAGGGAATCAGGTCAATGAGCAGTTCTTC.